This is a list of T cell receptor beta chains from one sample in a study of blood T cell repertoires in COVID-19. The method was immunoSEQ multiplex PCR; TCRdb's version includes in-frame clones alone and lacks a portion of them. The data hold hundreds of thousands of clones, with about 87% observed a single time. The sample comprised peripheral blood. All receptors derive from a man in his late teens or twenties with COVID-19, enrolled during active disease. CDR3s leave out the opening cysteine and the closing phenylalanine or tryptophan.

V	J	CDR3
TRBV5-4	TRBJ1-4	ASRFGGSEKLF
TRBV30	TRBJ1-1	AWRKGTGPNTEAF
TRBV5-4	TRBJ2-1	ASSLRASGSGYNEQF
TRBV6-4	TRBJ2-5	ASSEVKRGIQETQY
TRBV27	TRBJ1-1	ASSLTTGGRTEAF
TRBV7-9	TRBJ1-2	ASSLVPGANYGYT
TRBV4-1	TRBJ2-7	ASSQEGARLEQY
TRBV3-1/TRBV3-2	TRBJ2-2	ASRFSGAGDAGELF
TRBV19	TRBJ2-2	ASRGQAYTGELF
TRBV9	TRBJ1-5	ASSVGSGYQPQH
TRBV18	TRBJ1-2	ASSPTGDLYT
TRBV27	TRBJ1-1	ASSVVGRAEAF
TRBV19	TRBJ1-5	ASHSGGGNQPQH
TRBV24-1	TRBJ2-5	ATSEATGARETQY
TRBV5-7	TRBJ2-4	ASSLRFPGTDKNIQY